Shown below are 27 T cell receptor beta chains from a single sample sequenced in a study of shared clonotypes between healthy human individuals. Libraries were prepared by immunoSEQ multiplex PCR; TCRdb keeps only in-frame clonotypes and omits some of them. The table has 2 million to 3 million clones, more than 85% seen once. Sequencing was performed on naive CD4+ T cells from PBMCs. Subset of the sample: CD45RA+ positively selected. The receptors were sampled from a man between 18 and 35 years old in good health. Some clones in this sample may be carry-over from other donors' samples.

V and J are TRBV7-9 and TRBJ1-4; no definite D call. Trimming left V 1 base short and J 8 bases short, with 11 bases between. Germline assignment: CDR1 SEHNR and CDR2 FQNEAQ (reference sequence). The CDR3 runs 14 residues. CDR3 coding DNA: TGTGCCAGCAGCTTAGGCGTCCCCGCCGAAAAACTGTTTTTT. This gives the protein CASSLGVPAEKLFF.

V usage is TRBV27 and J usage is TRBJ2-2; 7 positions agree with TRBD2. V lost 2 bases, J lost 7 bases, and 13 bases stayed unmatched. Per germline, CDR1 MNHEY and CDR2 SMNVEV (reference sequence). The CDR3 has 17 amino acids. The CDR3 DNA follows: TGTGCCAGCAGTTTAGTGTCGCCGGGGACTAATTTCGGGGAGCTGTTTTTT. It translates to CASSLVSPGTNFGELFF.

This rearrangement joins TRBV18 to TRBJ2-5; D ambiguous. This CDR3 contains 13 residues. Germline-derived CDR1 and CDR2 are KGHSH and LQKENI. The V gene lost 6 bases and the J gene lost 5 bases, with 13 bases spanning the gap. The CDR3 nucleotides are TGTGCCAGCTCCACAGATGTTATGGAGACCCAGTACTTC. Protein sequence: CASSTDVMETQYF.

This clone came up once. This sequence joins TRBV28 and TRBJ2-4; D may correspond to TRBD1 or TRBD2 (7 bases each). Germline CDR1 MDHEN, CDR2 SYDVKM. CDR3 size: 18 residues. V gave up 1 base and J gave up 3 bases, with 19 bases separating them. The CDR3 loop is CASSLLIDGGDSKNIQYF. In DNA form, the CDR3 reads TGTGCCAGCAGTTTATTAATAGATGGGGGGGACAGCAAAAACATTCAGTACTTC.

For this clone: Additional DNA sequences in this sample encode the identical CDR3. The genes are TRBV30 and TRBJ2-1; tentative D call: TRBD1 (5 bases). The CDR3 is 12 residues long. V lost 0 bases to trimming and J lost 6 bases, with 6 bases between them. Germline V gives CDR1 GTSNPN, CDR2 SVGIG (reference sequence). The DNA for the CDR3 is TGTGCCTGGAGTGTTACAGGCAATGAGCAGTTCTTC. It encodes CAWSVTGNEQFF.

The genes are TRBV6-1 and TRBJ2-1, with 8 bases lining up with TRBD2. V was pared by 6 bases and J by 5 bases, with 9 bases of the junction left unmatched. Looked up from germline, CDR1 is MNHNS and CDR2 is SASEGT. The CDR3 runs to 15 residues. Here the CDR3 DNA reads TGTGCCAGCAGAGGACCGGGACTAGGGGACAATGAGCAGTTCTTC. The encoded protein is CASRGPGLGDNEQFF.

This chain joins TRBV5-8 and TRBJ2-7; D is unclear. The germline V and J ends were trimmed by 6 bases and 4 bases, with 8 bases remaining between them. The CDR3 sequence is 11 residues long. Germline V gives CDR1 SGHTS, CDR2 YDEGEE. CDR3 in amino acids: CASTLNYEQYF. In nucleotides, the CDR3 is TGTGCCAGCACCCTAAATTACGAGCAGTACTTC.

The CDR3 DNA is TGTGCCAGCAGCTTGGAGGGACTAGCGGGAGGGCCAGTTACGCAGTATTTT. Translation: CASSLEGLAGGPVTQYF. The V and J genes are TRBV5-4 and TRBJ2-3; 16 nucleotides align to TRBD2. Germline CDR1 is SGHNT and CDR2 is YYREEE (reference sequence). J lost 8 bases, V lost 0 bases, and 6 bases had no gene match. There are 17 residues in the CDR3. Combining the CDR3 with reference TRBV5-4 and TRBJ2-3 gives the whole variable domain ETGVTQSPTHLIKTRGQQVTLRCSSQSGHNTVSWYQQALGQGPQFIFQYYREEENGRGNFPPRFSGLQFPNYSSELNVNALELDDSALYLCASSLEGLAGGPVTQYFGPGTRLTVL.

This clone is a singleton in its sample. The chain's CDR3 is CASSSLGTGEETQYF. CDR3 sequence (DNA): TGCGCCAGCAGCTCCCTCGGGACAGGGGAAGAGACCCAGTACTTC. The chain has TRBV5-1 and TRBJ2-5; 10 nucleotides line up with TRBD1. Germline V gene lookup returns CDR1 SGHRS and CDR2 YFSETQ. V shed 3 bases, J shed 3 bases, and the junction held 5 bases outside the gene matches. There are 15 residues in the CDR3.

The chain combines TRBV27 with TRBJ2-1, with TRBD2 identical over 8 bases. The CDR3 has 15 amino acids. Per the germline V gene, CDR1 is MNHEY and CDR2 is SMNVEV (reference sequence). V lost 2 bases, J lost 8 bases, and 8 bases stayed unmatched. For the CDR3, the DNA is TGTGCCAGCAGTTTAGGGGTAGCGGGAAGGGATGAGCAGTTCTTC. Translating it yields CASSLGVAGRDEQFF.

The gene calls are TRBV30 and TRBJ1-1; 8 bases agree with TRBD1. CDR3 length: 14 amino acids. Trimming at V came to 0 bases and at J to 3 bases, leaving 3 bases not matched to a gene. Per the germline V gene, CDR1 is GTSNPN and CDR2 is SVGIG (reference sequence). The CDR3 bases are TGTGCCTGGAGTGTAGTACAGGGGGACACTGAAGCTTTCTTT. This encodes CAWSVVQGDTEAFF.

The rearrangement links TRBV11-3 to TRBJ2-2; 7 bases are a match to TRBD2. This CDR3 region has 15 residues. Germline loops: CDR1 SGHNT, CDR2 YENEEA. Trimming cost V 1 base and J 1 base; bases outside gene matches: 0. CDR3 nucleotides: TGTGCCAGCAGCTTAGCTAGCGGGAACACCGGGGAGCTGTTTTTT. Its protein product is CASSLASGNTGELFF.

This clone was observed a single time. Distinct nucleotide sequences in the sample also encode this CDR3. J is TRBJ2-1 and V is TRBV5-1, with TRBD2 identical over 10 bases. The CDR3 runs 15 residues. The V gene's germline CDR1 is SGHRS and CDR2 YFSETQ. The V segment lost 4 bases and the J segment 8 bases; nucleotides outside the gene matches: 9. The CDR3 protein is CASSLGAGGPYEQFF. The CDR3 nucleotides read TGCGCCAGCAGCCTGGGAGCGGGAGGGCCGTATGAGCAGTTCTTC.

The rearrangement links TRBV20-1 to TRBJ1-2, with D possibly being TRBD1 (5 bases). From germline, CDR1 is DFQATT and CDR2 SNEGSKA (reference sequence). The CDR3 is made up of 11 amino acids. V dropped 4 bases and J dropped 6 bases, with 9 bases sitting between them. CDR3 sequence (DNA): TGCAGTGCTATTGACAGCAATGGCTACACCTTC. This translates into CSAIDSNGYTF.

The chain couples TRBV7-2 to TRBJ2-4, with D possibly matching TRBD1 (6 bases). Germline assignment: CDR1 SGHTA and CDR2 FQGNSA. The CDR3 spans 15 residues. Between the trimmed V and J ends, which lost 5 bases and 0 bases, there was a span of 11 bases. The CDR3 here is CASSTQGAAKNIQYF. The CDR3 DNA reads as TGTGCCAGCAGCACACAGGGTGCAGCCAAAAACATTCAGTACTTC.

The V gene is TRBV19, the J gene TRBJ2-7, with D maybe TRBD1 (6 bases). Trimming pared 11 bases from V and 2 bases from J, leaving 10 bases between. CDR1 is LNHDA and CDR2 is SQIVND in the germline V gene (reference sequence). The CDR3 runs to 11 residues. CDR3 amino acids: CAETGAYEQYF. In nucleotides, the CDR3 is TGTGCCGAGACAGGAGCCTACGAGCAGTACTTC.

J is TRBJ2-2 and V is TRBV18; D remains ambiguous. This CDR3 has 14 amino acids. Germline CDR1 KGHSH, CDR2 LQKENI. V lost 4 bases and J lost 6, with 12 bases in between. The CDR3 DNA reads as TGTGCCAGCTCACTCCGGAGACAACCCGGGGAGCTGTTTTTT. Translation gives CASSLRRQPGELFF. Combining the CDR3 with reference TRBV18 and TRBJ2-2 gives the whole variable domain NAGVMQNPRHLVRRRGQEARLRCSPMKGHSHVYWYRQLPEEGLKFMVYLQKENIIDESGMPKERFSAEFPKEGPSILRIQQVVRGDSAAYFCASSLRRQPGELFFGEGSRLTVL.

This clone was observed a single time. The chain has TRBV28 and TRBJ2-7, with 10 bases matching TRBD2. V was clipped by 6 bases and J by 5 bases; unmatched bases: 19. This CDR3 is 18 amino acids long. Per germline, CDR1 MDHEN and CDR2 SYDVKM. This CDR3 reads CASRGTFKAGGPRNEQYF. The CDR3 region has the DNA TGTGCCAGCAGGGGGACCTTCAAAGCGGGAGGGCCACGGAACGAGCAGTACTTC.

The chain employs TRBV5-8 and TRBJ1-2; D is unclear. This CDR3 spans 12 amino acids. Germline V lookup: CDR1 SGHTS, CDR2 YDEGEE. Trimming left V 0 bases short and J 4 bases short, with 4 bases between. The CDR3 loop is CASSLVLYGYTF. The DNA for the CDR3 is TGTGCCAGCAGCTTGGTCCTCTATGGCTACACCTTC.

The chain links TRBV18 to TRBJ2-3, with TRBD2 matching over 7 bases. The ends lost 0 bases at V and 1 base at J; junction bases unmatched: 7. Per germline, CDR1 KGHSH and CDR2 LQKENI. This CDR3 has 17 amino acids. The CDR3 loop reads CASSPPEITSGTDTQYF. DNA for the CDR3: TGTGCCAGCTCACCACCCGAGATTACTAGCGGCACAGATACGCAGTATTTT.

This chain uses TRBV7-3 with TRBJ1-1; D is unresolved. With 3 bases removed from V and 0 bases from J, the gap between germline ends came to 8 bases. This CDR3 has 14 amino acids. The germline V gene encodes CDR1 SGHTA and CDR2 FQGTGA. CDR3 sequence (DNA): TGTGCCAGCAGCTTCGGGCCGATGAACACTGAAGCTTTCTTT. This gives the protein CASSFGPMNTEAFF.

The V and J genes are TRBV2 and TRBJ2-7, with 10 nucleotides matching TRBD1. With 11 bases clipped from V and 4 bases from J, the junction kept 11 bases outside the gene matches. The CDR3 is made up of 14 amino acids. Germline V gene data show CDR1 as SNHLY and CDR2 as FYNNEI. The CDR3 region has the DNA TGTGCCGGCACTCGGGACAGGGGAACTTACGAGCAGTACTTC. Its translation: CAGTRDRGTYEQYF. The whole variable domain, filled in from reference TRBV2 and TRBJ2-7, reads EPEVTQTPSHQVTQMGQEVILRCVPISNHLYFYWYRQILGQKVEFLVSFYNNEISEKSEIFDDQFSVERPDGSNFTLKIRSTKLEDSAMYFCAGTRDRGTYEQYFGPGTRLTVT.

In this sample, this clone turned up once. One junction end disagrees with the germline gene, perhaps due to a read error. The rearrangement links TRBV5-6 to TRBJ2-7, with D tentatively TRBD1 or TRBD2 (6 bases each). The CDR3 consists of 13 residues. The germline V gene encodes CDR1 SGHDT and CDR2 YYEEEE. This chain's CDR3 is CACSINREAEQYF. CDR3 nucleotide sequence: TGTGCCTGCAGCATTAACAGGGAGGCTGAGCAGTACTTC.

This CDR3 reads CASSQVARQGLYNEQFF. CDR3 in DNA: TGTGCCAGCAGCCAAGTGGCCAGGCAGGGGCTGTACAATGAGCAGTTCTTC. The rearrangement links TRBV4-2 to TRBJ2-1; TRBD1 is a possible D gene (6 bases). The length of the CDR3 is 17 residues. Germline assignment: CDR1 LGHNA and CDR2 YNFKEQ. Between the trimmed V and J ends, which lost 1 base and 4 bases, there was a span of 17 bases.

This clone has only one observation. The V gene is TRBV28, the J gene TRBJ2-2; 8 bases are shared with TRBD2. Germline CDR1 MDHEN, CDR2 SYDVKM. This CDR3 spans 17 amino acids. V was pared by 8 bases and J by 0 bases, with 11 bases of the junction left unmatched. In DNA, the CDR3 is TGTGCCAGCGGCGAACTAGCGGCAGCTCCGAACACCGGGGAGCTGTTTTTT. Protein product: CASGELAAAPNTGELFF.

The genes are TRBV27 and TRBJ2-3, with D possibly being TRBD2 (6 bases). The CDR3 runs 19 residues. Per germline, CDR1 MNHEY and CDR2 SMNVEV (reference sequence). The V and J ends lost 5 bases and 2 bases respectively, with 26 bases between them. CDR3 amino acids: CASSPRWVAEGGDTDTQYF. In nucleotides, the CDR3 is TGTGCCAGCAGTCCCCGATGGGTAGCCGAAGGAGGGGACACAGATACGCAGTATTTT.

The chain couples TRBV5-1 to TRBJ2-1, with 8 nucleotides matching TRBD2. V dropped 4 bases and J dropped 0; count of bases not matched to a gene: 6. This CDR3 comprises 16 residues. CDR1 is SGHRS, CDR2 YFSETQ, per germline. CDR3 loop: CASSALSGSSYNEQFF. In nucleotides, the CDR3 is TGCGCCAGCAGCGCCCTAAGCGGGAGCTCCTACAATGAGCAGTTCTTC. Filled out from reference TRBV5-1 and TRBJ2-1, the complete variable domain reads KAGVTQTPRYLIKTRGQQVTLSCSPISGHRSVSWYQQTPGQGLQFLFEYFSETQRNKGNFPGRFSGRQFSNSRSEMNVSTLELGDSALYLCASSALSGSSYNEQFFGPGTRLTVL.